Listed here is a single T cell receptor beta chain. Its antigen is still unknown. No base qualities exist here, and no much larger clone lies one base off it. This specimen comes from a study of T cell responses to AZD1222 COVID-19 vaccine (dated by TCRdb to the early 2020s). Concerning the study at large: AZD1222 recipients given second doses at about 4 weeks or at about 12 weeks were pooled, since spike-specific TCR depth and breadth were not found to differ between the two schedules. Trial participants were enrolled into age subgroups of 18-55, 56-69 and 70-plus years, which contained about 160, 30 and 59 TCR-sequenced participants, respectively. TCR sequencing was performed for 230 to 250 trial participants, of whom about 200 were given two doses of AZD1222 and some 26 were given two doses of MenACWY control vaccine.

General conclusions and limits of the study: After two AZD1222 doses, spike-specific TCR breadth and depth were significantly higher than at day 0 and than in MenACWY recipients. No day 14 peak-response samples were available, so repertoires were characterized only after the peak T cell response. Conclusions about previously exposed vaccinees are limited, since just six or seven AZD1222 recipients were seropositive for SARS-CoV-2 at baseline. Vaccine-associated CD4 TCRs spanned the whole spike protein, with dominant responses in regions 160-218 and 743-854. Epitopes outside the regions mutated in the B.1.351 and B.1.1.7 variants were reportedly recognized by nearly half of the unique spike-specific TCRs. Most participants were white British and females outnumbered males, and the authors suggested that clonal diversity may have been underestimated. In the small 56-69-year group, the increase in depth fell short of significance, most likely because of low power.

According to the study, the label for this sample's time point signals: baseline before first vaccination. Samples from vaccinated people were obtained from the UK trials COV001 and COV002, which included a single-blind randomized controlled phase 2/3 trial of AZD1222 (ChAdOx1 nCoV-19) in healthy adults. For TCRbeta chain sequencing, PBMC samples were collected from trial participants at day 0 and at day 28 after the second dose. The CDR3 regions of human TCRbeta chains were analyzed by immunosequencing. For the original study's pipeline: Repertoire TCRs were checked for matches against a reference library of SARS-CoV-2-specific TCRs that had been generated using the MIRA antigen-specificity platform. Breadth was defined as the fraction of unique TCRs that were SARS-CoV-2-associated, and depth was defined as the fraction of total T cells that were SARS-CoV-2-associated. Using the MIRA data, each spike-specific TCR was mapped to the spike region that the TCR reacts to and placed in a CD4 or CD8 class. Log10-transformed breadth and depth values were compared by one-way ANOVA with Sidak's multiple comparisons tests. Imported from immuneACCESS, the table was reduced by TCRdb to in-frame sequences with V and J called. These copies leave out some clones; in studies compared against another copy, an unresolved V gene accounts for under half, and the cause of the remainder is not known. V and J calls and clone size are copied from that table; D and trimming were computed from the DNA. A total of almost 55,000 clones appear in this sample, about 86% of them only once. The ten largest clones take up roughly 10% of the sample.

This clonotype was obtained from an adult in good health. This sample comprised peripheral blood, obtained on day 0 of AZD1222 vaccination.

The CDR3 region: CASSYSYSNNEKLFF. The base sequence is TGTGCCAGCAGTTACTCGTACAGTAATAATGAAAAACTGTTTTTT. Here the chain combines TRBV6-5 and TRBJ1-4; the D gene cannot be resolved reliably. The germline V gene encodes CDR1 MNHEY and CDR2 SVGAGI. The CDR3 numbers 15 residues from cysteine through phenylalanine. Only the CDR3 region is kept as DNA, spanning 45 bases read in frame from base 1. V and J are truncated by 0 bases and 4 bases respectively, leaving an intervening sequence of 9 bases.